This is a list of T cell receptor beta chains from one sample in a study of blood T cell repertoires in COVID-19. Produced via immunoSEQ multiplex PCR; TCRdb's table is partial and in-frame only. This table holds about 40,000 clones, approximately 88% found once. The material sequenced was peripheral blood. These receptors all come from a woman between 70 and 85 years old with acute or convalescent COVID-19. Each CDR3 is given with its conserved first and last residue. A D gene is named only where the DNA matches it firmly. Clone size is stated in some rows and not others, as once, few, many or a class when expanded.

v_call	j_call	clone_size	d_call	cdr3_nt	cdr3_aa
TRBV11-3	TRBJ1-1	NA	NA	TGTGCCAGCAGTTCGGGGGCGGGGGACACTGAAGCTTTCTTT	CASSSGAGDTEAFF
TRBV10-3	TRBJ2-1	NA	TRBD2	TGTGCCTCGAGGGCGGGGGGGCCGAATGAGCAGTTCTTC	CASRAGGPNEQFF
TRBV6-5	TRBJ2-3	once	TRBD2	TGTGCCAGCAGTTACGGGGAGGGCTGGATGGATACGCAGTATTTT	CASSYGEGWMDTQYF
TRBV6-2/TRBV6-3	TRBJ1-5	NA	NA	TGTGCCAGCAGCCCACAGTTTCGCAATCAGCCCCAGCATTTT	CASSPQFRNQPQHF
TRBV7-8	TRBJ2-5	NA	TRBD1	TGTGCCAGCAGCTCCTGGGACAGGGTTGGAGAGACCCAGTACTTC	CASSSWDRVGETQYF
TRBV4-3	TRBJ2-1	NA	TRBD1	TGCGCCAGCAGCCTTGGACAGGGCAATGAGCAGTTCTTC	CASSLGQGNEQFF
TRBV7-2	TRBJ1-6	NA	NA	TGTGCCAGCAGCCCTTGGACAGAATATAATTCACCCCTCCACTTT	CASSPWTEYNSPLHF
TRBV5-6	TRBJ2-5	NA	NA	TGTGCCAGCAGCTTGGCTCAGTACCAAGAGACCCAGTACTTC	CASSLAQYQETQYF
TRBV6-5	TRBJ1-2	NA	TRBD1	TGTGCCAGCAGTTATGGTCCCGGGACAGACTATGGCTACACCTTC	CASSYGPGTDYGYTF
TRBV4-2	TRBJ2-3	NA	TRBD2	TGTGCCAGCAGCCCCGGACTAGCGGGAGAGGATACGCAGTATTTT	CASSPGLAGEDTQYF
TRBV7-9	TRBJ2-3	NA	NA	TGTGCCAGCAGCTCACCTTTACGACGCCCCACGGGAACAGATACGCAGTATTTT	CASSSPLRRPTGTDTQYF
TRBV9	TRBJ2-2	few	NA	TGTGCCAGCAGCCCGAGGACAGTTTCGAACACCGGGGAGCTGTTTTTT	CASSPRTVSNTGELFF
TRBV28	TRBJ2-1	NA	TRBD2	TGTGCCAGCAGTTTATGGGGGGGACTAGCGGGAGAGAGGAATGAGCAGTTCTTC	CASSLWGGLAGERNEQFF
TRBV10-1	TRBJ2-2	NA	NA	TGCGCCAGCAGTGGGAACATTGCGGGCGGGGAGCTGTTTTTT	CASSGNIAGGELFF
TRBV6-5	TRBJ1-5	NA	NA	TGTGCCACCAGAGCGGGTGGTAATCAGCCCCAGCATTTT	CATRAGGNQPQHF
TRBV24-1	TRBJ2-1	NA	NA	TGTGCCACCTCTGTGGGCTTCACGAATGAGCAGTTCTTC	CATSVGFTNEQFF
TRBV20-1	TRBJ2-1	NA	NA	TGCAGTGCTAGGACACACAATGAGCAGTTCTTC	CSARTHNEQFF
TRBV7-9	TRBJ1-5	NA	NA	TGTGCCAGCAGCTTAGCCGCGGATCAGCCCCAGCATTTT	CASSLAADQPQHF
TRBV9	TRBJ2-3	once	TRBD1	TGTGCCAGCAGCGGGGCTGGGGGACAGATCACAGATACGCAGTATTTT	CASSGAGGQITDTQYF
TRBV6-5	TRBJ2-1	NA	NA	TGTGCCAGCAGTCTACGAGGGAATGAGCAGTTCTTC	CASSLRGNEQFF
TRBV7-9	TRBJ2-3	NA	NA	TGTGCCACCGAGGAAGGGGGGGCCACAGATACGCAGTATTTT	CATEEGGATDTQYF
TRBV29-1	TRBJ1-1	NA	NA	TGCAGCGTAGAAGGGACTCACACTGAAGCTTTCTTT	CSVEGTHTEAFF
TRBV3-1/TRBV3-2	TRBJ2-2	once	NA	TGTGCCAGCAGCCAATTTTCGGCCGGGGAGCTGTTTTTT	CASSQFSAGELFF
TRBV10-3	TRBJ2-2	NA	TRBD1	TGTGCCACCACGGACAGGAGTACCGGGGAGCTGTTTTTT	CATTDRSTGELFF
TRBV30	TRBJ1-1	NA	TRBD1	TGTGCCTGGGCGACAGGGGGGATTTTGGCTTTCTTT	CAWATGGILAFF
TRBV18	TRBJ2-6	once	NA	TGTGCCAGCTCACGGACTGTCGTTGGGTTCGGGGGGGCCAACGTCCTGACTTTC	CASSRTVVGFGGANVLTF
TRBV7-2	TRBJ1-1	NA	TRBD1	TGTGCCAGCAGAAGGGACAGGGGAGGTGAAGCTTTCTTT	CASRRDRGGEAFF
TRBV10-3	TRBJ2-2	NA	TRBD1	TGTGCCAACGGGGACAGTAACACCGGGGAGCTGTTTTTT	CANGDSNTGELFF
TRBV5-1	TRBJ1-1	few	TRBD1	TGCGCCAGCCTCCCGGGCGGGACAGGGGGCACTGAAGCTTTCTTT	CASLPGGTGGTEAFF
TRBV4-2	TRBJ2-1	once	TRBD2	TGTGCCACGAATCTAGCGGGAGGGAACAATGAGCAGTTCTTC	CATNLAGGNNEQFF
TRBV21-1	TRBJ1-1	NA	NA	TGTGCCAGCAGCAATAGGACAGGGGGAGAAGCTTTCTTT	CASSNRTGGEAFF
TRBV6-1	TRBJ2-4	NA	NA	TGTGCCAGCAGTGAATCAGGGGTAAACATTCAGTACTTC	CASSESGVNIQYF
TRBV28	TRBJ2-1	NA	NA	TGTGCCAGCAGTTCACCGTTAGTTTTGAATGAGCAGTTCTTC	CASSSPLVLNEQFF
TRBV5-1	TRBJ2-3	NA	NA	TGCGCCAGCAGCTTGGCCATAGGGGCAGATACGCAGTATTTT	CASSLAIGADTQYF
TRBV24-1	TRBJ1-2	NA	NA	TGTGCCACCAGTGATTCATTCGGGAAAAGCTATGGCTACACCTTC	CATSDSFGKSYGYTF
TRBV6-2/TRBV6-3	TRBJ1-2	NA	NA	TGTGCCAGCAGTTTGCGGGCAAGGGCTCGGGGAGAGGCGCGAGATGGCTACACCTTC	CASSLRARARGEARDGYTF
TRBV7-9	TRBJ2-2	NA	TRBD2	TGTGCCAGCAGCGGACTAGCGGGGACGAACACCGGGGAGCTGTTTTTT	CASSGLAGTNTGELFF
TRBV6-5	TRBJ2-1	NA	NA	TGTGCCAGCAGTTCTTCCAATGAGCAGTTCTTC	CASSSSNEQFF
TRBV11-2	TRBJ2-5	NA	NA	TGTGCCAGCAGCTTAGCGGGGAGCCAAGAGACCCAGTACTTC	CASSLAGSQETQYF
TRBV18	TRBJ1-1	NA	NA	TGTGCCAGCTCCCGTACCTCGCCCGGGAACACTGAAGCTTTCTTT	CASSRTSPGNTEAFF